Sequencing of this T cell receptor (beta chain) was carried out in a study of cytomegalovirus exposure and HLA in healthy donors. Study information: Approximately 200 million T cells yielded 117 million unique TCR beta sequences in earlier analysis. Broader study findings: Later, an analysis showed that TCR beta chains associated with HLA were more clonally expanded than others that were equally common. The authors judged a highly shared variant cluster likely a sequencing artifact.

Notes on this clone: Its matching antigen is unknown.

V lost 4 bases to trimming and J lost 2 bases, with 11 bases between them. Germline-derived CDR1 and CDR2 are SGDLS and YYNGEE. The CDR3 extends over 14 amino acids. The PCR contained 60 Vbeta and 13 Jbeta primers. Data came from immunoSEQ multiplex PCR; TCRdb stores just in-frame clones and leaves some out. Of about 150,000 clones in the sample, 70% to 80% were seen once. The chain has TRBV9 and TRBJ2-3; possible D gene TRBD2, 6 bases. This sequence was found in a woman aged 55-69 years in good health and CMV-seropositive. The material sequenced was PBMCs. The CDR3, as DNA: TGTGCCAGCAGCACCCGGGACTTCACAGATACGCAGTATTTT. Encoded protein: CASSTRDFTDTQYF.